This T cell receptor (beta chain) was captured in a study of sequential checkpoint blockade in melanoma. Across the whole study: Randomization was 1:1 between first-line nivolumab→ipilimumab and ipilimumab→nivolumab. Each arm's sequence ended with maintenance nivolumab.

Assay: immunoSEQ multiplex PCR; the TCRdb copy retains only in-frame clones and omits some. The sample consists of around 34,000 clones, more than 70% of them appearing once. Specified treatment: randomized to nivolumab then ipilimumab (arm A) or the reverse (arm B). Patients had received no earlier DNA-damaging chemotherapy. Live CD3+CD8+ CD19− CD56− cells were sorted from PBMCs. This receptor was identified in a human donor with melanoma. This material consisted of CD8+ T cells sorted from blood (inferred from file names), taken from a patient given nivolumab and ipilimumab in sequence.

In nucleotides, the CDR3 is TGTGCCAGCAGTTACGCGGGACTAGGCTACAATGAGCAGTTCTTC. Encoded protein: CASSYAGLGYNEQFF. The chain employs TRBV6-5 and TRBJ2-1; 8 bases are shared with TRBD2. The length of the CDR3 is 15 residues. The germline CDR1 and CDR2 sequences are MNHEY and SVGAGI. J lost 3 bases, V lost 2 bases, and 3 bases had no gene match.